One sample yielded the 7 T cell receptor beta chains listed below, sequenced in a study of cytomegalovirus exposure and HLA in healthy donors. 60 Vbeta and 13 Jbeta primers were used in PCR. Libraries were prepared by immunoSEQ multiplex PCR; TCRdb keeps only in-frame clonotypes and omits some of them. Seen here are 85,000 to 100,000 clones, approximately 90% observed once, and the top ten hold approximately 2.2%. The sample taken for sequencing was PBMCs. These receptors were obtained from a man aged 18 to 29 in good health and CMV-seronegative.

The chain employs TRBV5-1 and TRBJ1-1, with D unresolved. Trimming pared 1 base from V and 4 bases from J, leaving 11 bases between. The germline gives CDR1 SGHRS, CDR2 YFSETQ. CDR3 length equals 14 residues. The CDR3 nucleotides are TGCGCCAGCAGCTTGATAGTATCTGGCACTGAAGCTTTCTTT. Protein product: CASSLIVSGTEAFF.

This rearrangement joins TRBV30 to TRBJ1-6; perhaps TRBD1 as D (6 bases). Between the trimmed V and J ends, which lost 1 base and 10 bases, there was a span of 11 bases. The CDR3 is made up of 13 amino acids. CDR1 is GTSNPN and CDR2 is SVGIG in the germline V gene (reference sequence). The CDR3 sequence is CAWSDRVRSPLHF. The CDR3 DNA follows: TGTGCCTGGAGTGACAGGGTGAGGTCACCCCTCCACTTT.

The rearrangement links TRBV18 to TRBJ1-1; no definite D call. This CDR3 is 18 amino acids long. The germline gives CDR1 KGHSH, CDR2 LQKENI. V shed 3 bases and J shed 1 base, with 21 bases lying between them. The chain's CDR3 is CASSPFISESTRNTEAFF. The CDR3 coding sequence is TGTGCCAGCTCACCGTTCATCAGCGAGAGTACGAGGAACACTGAAGCTTTCTTT.

J is TRBJ2-5 and V is TRBV7-9; TRBD1 aligns across 10 bases. The closer fit of TRBJ2-7 to the DNA end suggests the J call may be wrong. The CDR3 is 16 residues long. From germline, CDR1 is SEHNR and CDR2 FQNEAQ (reference sequence). This chain's CDR3 is CASSPGDRGFSYEQYF. In nucleotides, the CDR3 is TGTGCCAGCAGCCCGGGGGACAGGGGATTTTCCTACGAGCAGTACTTC.

The chain links TRBV28 to TRBJ1-5; tentative D call: TRBD1 (5 bases). The CDR3 is 11 residues long. V was trimmed by 6 bases and J by 6 bases, leaving 6 bases between them. Germline values: CDR1 MDHEN, CDR2 SYDVKM. The DNA of the CDR3 is TGTGCCAGCAGGGGGCGTCAGCCCCAGCATTTT. As protein: CASRGRQPQHF.

This clone was picked up one time. The chain carries TRBV5-4 and TRBJ2-1; TRBD1 is a possible D gene (5 bases). V dropped 0 bases and J dropped 10 bases, with 26 bases sitting between them. The germline CDR1 and CDR2 sequences are SGHNT and YYREEE (reference sequence). The CDR3 extends over 18 amino acids. The CDR3 DNA reads as TGTGCCAGCAGCTTGGGACCTGCAGGGTTTGGGGCGGCCGGGGAGCAGTTCTTC. The encoded protein is CASSLGPAGFGAAGEQFF.

The CDR3 is CASSLAGARYNEQFF. CDR3 nucleotides: TGTGCCAGCAGCTTAGCAGGGGCTCGGTACAATGAGCAGTTCTTC. The chain recombines TRBV7-9 with TRBJ2-1; TRBD1 is a possible D gene (5 bases). V lost 0 bases and J lost 4, with 10 bases in between. Germline V gene sequence: CDR1 SEHNR, CDR2 FQNEAQ (reference sequence). CDR3 length equals 15 residues.